These 10 T cell receptor beta chains share one sample of origin, sequenced in a study of beta chain features in type 1 diabetes. The entirety of the isolated RNA underwent reverse transcription, so expressed TCRB transcripts were sequenced. Measured with immunoSEQ multiplex PCR; TCRdb has only the in-frame clones, and not every one. The sample comprises about 150,000 clones, roughly 11% of which are singletons, and roughly 2% rests with the top ten. Sequencing was performed on central memory CD4+ T cells from blood. The receptors derive from a man between 18 and 29 years old in good health.

The chain has TRBV7-2 and TRBJ2-7; 9 bases are shared with TRBD1. V was clipped by 5 bases and J by 9 bases; unmatched bases: 14. This CDR3 spans 15 amino acids. Germline CDR1 is SGHTA and CDR2 is FQGNSA. Written as DNA, the CDR3 is TGTGCCAGCAGCCTTAAACCGGGACAGGGCGGCCTGCAGTACTTC. Protein: CASSLKPGQGGLQYF.

CDR3 coding DNA: TGTGCCAGCAGTGAAGGGGGGGAGGCCCAGTACTTC. Residues: CASSEGGEAQYF. The chain employs TRBV6-1 and TRBJ2-5; D is possibly TRBD2 (6 bases). V was cut by 1 base and J by 9 bases, with 9 bases left in between. From germline, CDR1 is MNHNS and CDR2 SASEGT. The CDR3 loop spans 12 amino acids.

In regard to this clone: The sample carries other DNA sequences with the same CDR3. This chain joins TRBV29-1 and TRBJ1-5, with 8 positions matching TRBD1. The CDR3 spans 13 residues. CDR1 and CDR2 (germline): SQVTM, ANQGSEA. V was pared by 7 bases and J by 2 bases, with 4 bases of the junction left unmatched. The CDR3: CSAGTGGNQPQHF. The CDR3 DNA reads as TGCAGCGCCGGGACAGGCGGCAATCAGCCCCAGCATTTT.

In this sample, this clone turned up a few times. The chain joins TRBV15 to TRBJ2-3, with TRBD2 identical over 8 bases. Germline-derived CDR1 and CDR2 are LNHNV and YYDKDF (reference sequence). V was clipped by 1 base and J by 0 bases; unmatched bases: 6. CDR3 length: 17 amino acids. Here the CDR3 reads CATSRAFLAGSTDTQYF. The CDR3 DNA is TGTGCCACCAGCAGAGCCTTTTTAGCGGGGAGCACAGATACGCAGTATTTT.

The chain uses TRBV6-5 and TRBJ2-3; 8 bases match TRBD1. Per the germline V gene, CDR1 is MNHEY and CDR2 is SVGAGI. V was clipped by 5 bases and J by 3 bases; unmatched bases: 7. This CDR3 has 15 amino acids. In DNA, the CDR3 is TGTGCCAGCAGTAACCCGACAGGGGCGACAGATACGCAGTATTTT. It translates to CASSNPTGATDTQYF.

This clone was counted a few times. The chain joins TRBV2 to TRBJ1-4; no clear D gene. CDR3 length: 13 residues. Germline loops: CDR1 SNHLY, CDR2 FYNNEI. Trimming pared 7 bases from V and 8 bases from J, leaving 14 bases between. The CDR3 DNA follows: TGTGCCAGCAATTCTGGGCCTTGGGAAAAACTGTTTTTT. This encodes CASNSGPWEKLFF.

The sample holds one count of this clone. This chain uses TRBV29-1 with TRBJ2-1; possible D gene TRBD1, 5 bases. CDR1 and CDR2 from the germline V gene are SQVTM and ANQGSEA. V lost 7 bases, J lost 8 bases, and 15 bases lay in between. The CDR3 loop spans 12 amino acids. The CDR3 DNA reads as TGCAGCGCATCAGGGTCATGGTATGAGCAGTTCTTC. It translates to CSASGSWYEQFF.

This clone was seen a few times. J is TRBJ1-2 and V is TRBV28; tentative D call: TRBD1 (5 bases). Trimming pared 5 bases from V and 0 bases from J, leaving 10 bases between. This CDR3 is built from 14 residues. The germline V gene encodes CDR1 MDHEN and CDR2 SYDVKM. The CDR3 bases are TGTGCCAGCAGTGGGGGACTTCCTAACTATGGCTACACCTTC. It is translated as CASSGGLPNYGYTF.

This clone showed up many times. The chain recombines TRBV4-2 with TRBJ2-5; 11 bases match TRBD1. Germline values: CDR1 LGHNA, CDR2 YNFKEQ. Trimming at V came to 6 bases and at J to 3 bases, leaving 9 bases not matched to a gene. The CDR3 is 16 residues long. The CDR3 DNA is TGTGCCAGCAGACCCGGACAGGGGGCATCGGAAGAGACCCAGTACTTC. Its protein product is CASRPGQGASEETQYF.

The sample holds a few counts of this clone. V and J are TRBV18 and TRBJ1-1, with D perhaps TRBD1 (6 bases). CDR3 size: 15 residues. CDR1 is KGHSH, CDR2 LQKENI, per germline. The V and J ends lost 5 bases and 0 bases respectively, with 13 bases between them. The CDR3 region has the DNA TGTGCCAGCTCATCGCAGGGGATGATGAACACTGAAGCTTTCTTT. Translation: CASSSQGMMNTEAFF. The complete variable domain, with remaining parts taken from reference TRBV18 and TRBJ1-1, reads NAGVMQNPRHLVRRRGQEARLRCSPMKGHSHVYWYRQLPEEGLKFMVYLQKENIIDESGMPKERFSAEFPKEGPSILRIQQVVRGDSAAYFCASSSQGMMNTEAFFGQGTRLTVV.